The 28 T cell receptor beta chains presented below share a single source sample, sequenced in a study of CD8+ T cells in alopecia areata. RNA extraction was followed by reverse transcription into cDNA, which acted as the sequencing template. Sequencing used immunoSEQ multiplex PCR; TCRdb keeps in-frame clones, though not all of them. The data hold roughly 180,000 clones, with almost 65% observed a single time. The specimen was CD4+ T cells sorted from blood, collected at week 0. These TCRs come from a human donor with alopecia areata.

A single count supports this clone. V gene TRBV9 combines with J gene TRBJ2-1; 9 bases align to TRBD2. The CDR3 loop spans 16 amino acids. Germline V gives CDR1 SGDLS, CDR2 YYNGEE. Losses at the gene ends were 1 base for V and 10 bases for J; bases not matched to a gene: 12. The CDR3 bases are TGTGCCAGCAGCGTACGCCTAGCGGGGACCCTAGGCGAGCAGTTCTTC. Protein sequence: CASSVRLAGTLGEQFF.

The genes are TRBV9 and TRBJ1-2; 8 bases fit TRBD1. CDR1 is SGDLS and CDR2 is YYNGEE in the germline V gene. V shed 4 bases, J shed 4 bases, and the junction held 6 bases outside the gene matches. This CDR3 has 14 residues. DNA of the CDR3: TGTGCCAGCAGCCCAGGACAGGGCGGCTATGGCTACACCTTC. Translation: CASSPGQGGYGYTF.

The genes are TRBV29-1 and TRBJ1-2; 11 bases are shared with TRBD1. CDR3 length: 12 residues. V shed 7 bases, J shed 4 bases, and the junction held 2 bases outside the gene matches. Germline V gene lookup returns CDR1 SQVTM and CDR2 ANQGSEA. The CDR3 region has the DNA TGCAGCGCCGGACAGGGGGCCTATGGCTACACCTTC. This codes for CSAGQGAYGYTF.

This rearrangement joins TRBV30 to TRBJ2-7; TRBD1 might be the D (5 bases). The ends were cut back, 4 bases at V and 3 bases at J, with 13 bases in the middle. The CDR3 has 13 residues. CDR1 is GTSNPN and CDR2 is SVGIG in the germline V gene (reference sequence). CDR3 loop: CAWKHLDNYEQYF. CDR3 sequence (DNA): TGTGCCTGGAAGCATCTGGACAACTACGAGCAGTACTTC.

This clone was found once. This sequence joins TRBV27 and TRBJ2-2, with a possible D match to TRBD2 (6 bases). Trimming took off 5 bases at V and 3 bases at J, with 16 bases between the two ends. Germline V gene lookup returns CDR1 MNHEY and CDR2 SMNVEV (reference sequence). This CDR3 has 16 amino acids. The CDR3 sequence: CASSPRPGTHTGELFF. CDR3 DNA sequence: TGTGCCAGCAGTCCCCGTCCCGGGACTCACACCGGGGAGCTGTTTTTT.

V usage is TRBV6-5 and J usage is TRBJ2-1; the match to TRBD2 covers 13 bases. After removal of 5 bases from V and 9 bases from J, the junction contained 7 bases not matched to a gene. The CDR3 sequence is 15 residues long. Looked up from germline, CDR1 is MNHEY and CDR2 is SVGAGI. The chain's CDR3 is CASSPTSGGLGEQFF. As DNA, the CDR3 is TGTGCCAGCAGTCCGACTAGCGGGGGGTTAGGTGAGCAGTTCTTC.

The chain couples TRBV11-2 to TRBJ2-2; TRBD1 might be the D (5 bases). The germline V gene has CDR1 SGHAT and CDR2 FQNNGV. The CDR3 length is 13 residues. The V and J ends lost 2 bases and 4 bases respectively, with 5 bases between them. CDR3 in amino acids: CASSLQGTGELFF. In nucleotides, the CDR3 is TGTGCCAGCAGCTTACAGGGCACCGGGGAGCTGTTTTTT.

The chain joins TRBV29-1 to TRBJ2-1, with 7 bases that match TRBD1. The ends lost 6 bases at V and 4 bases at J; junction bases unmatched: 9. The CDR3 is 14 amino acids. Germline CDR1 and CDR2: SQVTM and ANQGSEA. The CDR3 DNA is TGCAGCGTACAGGGGATGGATTTATACAATGAGCAGTTCTTC. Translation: CSVQGMDLYNEQFF.

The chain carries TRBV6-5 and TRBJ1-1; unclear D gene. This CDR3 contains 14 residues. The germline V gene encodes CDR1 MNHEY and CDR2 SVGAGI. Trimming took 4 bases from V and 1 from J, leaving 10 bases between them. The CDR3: CASSSTNKNTEAFF. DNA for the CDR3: TGTGCCAGCAGTTCCACCAATAAGAACACTGAAGCTTTCTTT.

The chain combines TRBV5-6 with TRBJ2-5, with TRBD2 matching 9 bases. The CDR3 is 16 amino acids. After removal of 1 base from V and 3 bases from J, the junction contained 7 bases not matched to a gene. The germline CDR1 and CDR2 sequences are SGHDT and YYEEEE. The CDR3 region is CASSLSPAGGKETQYF. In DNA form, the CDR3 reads TGTGCCAGCAGCTTGTCTCCAGCGGGGGGTAAAGAGACCCAGTACTTC.

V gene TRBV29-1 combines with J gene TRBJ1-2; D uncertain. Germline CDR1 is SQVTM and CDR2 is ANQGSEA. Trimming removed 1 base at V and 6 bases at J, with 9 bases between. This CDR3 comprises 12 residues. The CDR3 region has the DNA TGCAGCGTTGAAGGCCCAGGAGATGGCTACACCTTC. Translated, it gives CSVEGPGDGYTF.

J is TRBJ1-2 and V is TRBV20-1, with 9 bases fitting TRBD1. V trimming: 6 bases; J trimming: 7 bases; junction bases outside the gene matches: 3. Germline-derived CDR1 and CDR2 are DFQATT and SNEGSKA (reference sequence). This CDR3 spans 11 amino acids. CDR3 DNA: TGCAGTGCCACAGGGGGCGGTGGCTACACCTTC. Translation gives CSATGGGGYTF.

The CDR3 sequence: CASSLDGAGRGNEQFF. Written as DNA, the CDR3 is TGTGCCAGCAGCTTAGACGGGGCAGGGCGTGGTAATGAGCAGTTCTTC. The chain uses TRBV7-2 and TRBJ2-1; perhaps D is TRBD1 or TRBD2 (5 bases each). Germline CDR1 is SGHTA and CDR2 is FQGNSA. The V and J ends lost 1 base and 7 bases respectively, with 17 bases between them. The CDR3 runs 16 residues. Combining the CDR3 with reference TRBV7-2 and TRBJ2-1 gives the whole variable domain GAGVSQSPSNKVTEKGKDVELRCDPISGHTALYWYRQSLGQGLEFLIYFQGNSAPDKSGLPSDRFSAERTGGSVSTLTIQRTQQEDSAVYLCASSLDGAGRGNEQFFGPGTRLTVL.

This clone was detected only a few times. CDR3 protein: CSVTPRGQDTQYF. The CDR3 bases are TGCAGCGTCACCCCCCGCGGCCAAGATACGCAGTATTTT. The V gene is TRBV29-1, the J gene TRBJ2-3; D uncertain. V lost 6 bases, J lost 5 bases, and 15 bases lay in between. Germline loops: CDR1 SQVTM, CDR2 ANQGSEA. The CDR3 has 13 residues.

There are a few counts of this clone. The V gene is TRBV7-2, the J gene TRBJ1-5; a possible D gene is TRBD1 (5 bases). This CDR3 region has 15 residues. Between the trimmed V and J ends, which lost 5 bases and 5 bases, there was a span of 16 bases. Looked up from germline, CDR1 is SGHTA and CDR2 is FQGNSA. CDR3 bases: TGTGCCAGCAGCCTACGGGTGGGAGGGGATCAGCCCCAGCATTTT. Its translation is CASSLRVGGDQPQHF.

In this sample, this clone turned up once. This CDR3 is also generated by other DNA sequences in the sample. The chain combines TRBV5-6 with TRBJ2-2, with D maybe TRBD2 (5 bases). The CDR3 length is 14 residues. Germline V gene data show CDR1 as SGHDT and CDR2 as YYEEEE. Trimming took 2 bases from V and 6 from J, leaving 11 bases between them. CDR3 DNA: TGTGCCAGCAGCTTTTTGGAGGCATCCGGGGAGCTGTTTTTT. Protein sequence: CASSFLEASGELFF.

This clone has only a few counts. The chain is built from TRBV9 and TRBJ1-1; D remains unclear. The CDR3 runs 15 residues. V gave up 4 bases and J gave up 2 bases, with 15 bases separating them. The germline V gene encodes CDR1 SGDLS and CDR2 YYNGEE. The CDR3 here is CASSLRTMPNTEAFF. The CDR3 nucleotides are TGTGCCAGCAGCCTCCGCACAATGCCAAACACTGAAGCTTTCTTT.

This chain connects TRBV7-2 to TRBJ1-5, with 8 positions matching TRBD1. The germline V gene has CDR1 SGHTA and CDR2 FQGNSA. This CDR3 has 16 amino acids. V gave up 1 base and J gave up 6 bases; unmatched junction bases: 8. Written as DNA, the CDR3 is TGTGCCAGCAGCTTAGTAGCTGGGACAGGAATTCAGCCCCAGCATTTT. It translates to CASSLVAGTGIQPQHF.

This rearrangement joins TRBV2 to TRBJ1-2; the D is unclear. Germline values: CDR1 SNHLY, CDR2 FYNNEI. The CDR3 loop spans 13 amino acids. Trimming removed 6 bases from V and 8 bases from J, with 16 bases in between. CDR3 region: CASRSSGLEGYTF. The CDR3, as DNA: TGTGCCAGCAGAAGTTCAGGTCTGGAGGGCTACACCTTC.

CDR3 nucleotides: TGCGCCAGCGGGACGGAACCTTACGAGCAGTACTTC. Protein sequence: CASGTEPYEQYF. This chain links TRBV5-1 with TRBJ2-7; D is tentatively TRBD1 or TRBD2 (5 bases each). Trimming left V 7 bases short and J 4 bases short, with 12 bases between. The CDR3 runs 12 residues. The germline CDR1 and CDR2 sequences are SGHRS and YFSETQ.

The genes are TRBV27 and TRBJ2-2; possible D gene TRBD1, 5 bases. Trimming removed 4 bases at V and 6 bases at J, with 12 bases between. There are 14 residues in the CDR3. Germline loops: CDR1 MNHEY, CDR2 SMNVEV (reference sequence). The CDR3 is CASSSLDTAGELFF. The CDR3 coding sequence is TGTGCCAGCAGTTCCTTGGACACAGCCGGGGAGCTGTTTTTT.

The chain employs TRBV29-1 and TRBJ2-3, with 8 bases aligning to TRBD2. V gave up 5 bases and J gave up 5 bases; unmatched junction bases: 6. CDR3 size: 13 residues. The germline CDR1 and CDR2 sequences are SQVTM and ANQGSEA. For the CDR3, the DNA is TGCAGCGTTCCCGGGGGGGCGATAGATACGCAGTATTTT. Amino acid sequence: CSVPGGAIDTQYF.

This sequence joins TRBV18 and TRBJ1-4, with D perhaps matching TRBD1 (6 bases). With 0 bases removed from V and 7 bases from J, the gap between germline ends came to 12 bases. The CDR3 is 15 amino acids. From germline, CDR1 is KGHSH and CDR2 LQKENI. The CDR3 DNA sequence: TGTGCCAGCTCACCACCGGGGGCGGTTTTTGAAAAACTGTTTTTT. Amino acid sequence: CASSPPGAVFEKLFF. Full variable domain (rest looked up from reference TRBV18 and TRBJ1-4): NAGVMQNPRHLVRRRGQEARLRCSPMKGHSHVYWYRQLPEEGLKFMVYLQKENIIDESGMPKERFSAEFPKEGPSILRIQQVVRGDSAAYFCASSPPGAVFEKLFFGSGTQLSVL.

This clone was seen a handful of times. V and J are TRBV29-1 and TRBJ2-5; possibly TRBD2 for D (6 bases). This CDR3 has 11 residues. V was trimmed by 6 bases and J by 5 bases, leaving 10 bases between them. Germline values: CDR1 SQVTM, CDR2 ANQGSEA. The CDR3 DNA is TGCAGCGTGTTAAGCGGGGAGACCCAGTACTTC. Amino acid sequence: CSVLSGETQYF. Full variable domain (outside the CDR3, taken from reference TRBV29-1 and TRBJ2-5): SAVISQKPSRDICQRGTSLTIQCQVDSQVTMMFWYRQQPGQSLTLIATANQGSEATYESGFVIDKFPISRPNLTFSTLTVSNMSPEDSSIYLCSVLSGETQYFGPGTRLLVL.

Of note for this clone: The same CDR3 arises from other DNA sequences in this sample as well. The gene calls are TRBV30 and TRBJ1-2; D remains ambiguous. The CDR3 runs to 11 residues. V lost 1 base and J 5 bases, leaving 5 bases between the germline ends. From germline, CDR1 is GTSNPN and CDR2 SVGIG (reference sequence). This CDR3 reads CAWSAVYGYTF. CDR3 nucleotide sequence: TGTGCCTGGAGTGCCGTATATGGCTACACCTTC.

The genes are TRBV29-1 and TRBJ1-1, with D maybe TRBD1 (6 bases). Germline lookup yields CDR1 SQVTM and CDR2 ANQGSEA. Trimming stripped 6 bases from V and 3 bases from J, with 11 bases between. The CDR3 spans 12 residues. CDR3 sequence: CSVARGDTEAFF. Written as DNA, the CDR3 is TGCAGCGTCGCGAGGGGGGACACTGAAGCTTTCTTT.

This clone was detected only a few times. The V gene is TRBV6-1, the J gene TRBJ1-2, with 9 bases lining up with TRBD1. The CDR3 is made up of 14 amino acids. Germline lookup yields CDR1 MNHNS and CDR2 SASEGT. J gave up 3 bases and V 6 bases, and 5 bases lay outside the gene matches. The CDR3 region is CASSPGQGDYGYTF. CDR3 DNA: TGTGCCAGCAGCCCGGGACAGGGTGACTATGGCTACACCTTC.

CDR3 in DNA: TGTGCCAGCAGCTACGGGACGGTGGCGCGGAGCACAGATACGCAGTATTTT. It encodes CASSYGTVARSTDTQYF. The chain links TRBV5-6 to TRBJ2-3; either TRBD1 or TRBD2 may supply D (5 bases each). The germline gives CDR1 SGHDT, CDR2 YYEEEE. Trimming stripped 3 bases from V and 0 bases from J, with 17 bases between. The CDR3 runs 17 residues.